This is a list of T cell receptor beta chains from one sample in a study of cytomegalovirus exposure and HLA in healthy donors. The assay was immunoSEQ multiplex PCR, and TCRdb's table has in-frame clones only and misses some. Among 95,000 to 100,000 clones listed, around 77% were seen once. Sequenced sample: PBMCs. Receptors originate from a female donor in good health and CMV-seronegative. Both conserved end residues are part of each CDR3. D genes are given only for firm matches. Size is omitted from some rows. Given values are once, few, many or a class for expanded clones.

d_call | j_call | clone_size | v_call | cdr3_nt | cdr3_aa
TRBD1 | TRBJ1-2 | . | TRBV7-9 | TGTGCCAGCAGCTTACTACAGGGGGACTATGGCTACACCTTC | CASSLLQGDYGYTF
TRBD1 | TRBJ1-1 | . | TRBV4-1 | TGCGCCAGCAGCCCCGACAGGGGTAATTTGAACACTGAAGCTTTCTTT | CASSPDRGNLNTEAFF
. | TRBJ2-7 | . | TRBV7-2 | TGTGCCAGCACCCTAACTCCCCCCAACGAGCAGTACTTC | CASTLTPPNEQYF
TRBD2 | TRBJ2-3 | once | TRBV7-9 | TGTGCCAGCAGTTTTAGCGGGAGTTTGATAGATACGCAGTATTTT | CASSFSGSLIDTQYF
TRBD1 | TRBJ2-7 | . | TRBV5-1 | TGCGCCAGCACCTCCGGGACAGGGGGCGGAGAGCAGTACTTC | CASTSGTGGGEQYF
TRBD1 | TRBJ2-2 | . | TRBV29-1 | TGCAGCGTTGAATTCGGGCCGGACAGGGGGCGCGGCGGGGAGCTGTTTTTT | CSVEFGPDRGRGGELFF
. | TRBJ1-3 | . | TRBV30 | TGTGCCTGGAGTATGGGGAGCTCTGGAAACACCATATATTTT | CAWSMGSSGNTIYF
. | TRBJ2-1 | . | TRBV11-3 | TGTGCCAGCAGCCCAGGCCCCCAGTACAATGAGCAGTTCTTC | CASSPGPQYNEQFF
. | TRBJ1-2 | . | TRBV11-2 | TGTGCCAGCAGCTTTGAGGCTGCGGGGGGAGTTAACTATGGCTACACCTTC | CASSFEAAGGVNYGYTF
. | TRBJ2-7 | . | TRBV7-9 | TGTGCCAGCAGCTTGTCCTACGAGCAGTACTTC | CASSLSYEQYF
. | TRBJ1-2 | few | TRBV7-8 | TGTGCCAGCAGCCCAGCCGGGGTCGGGAAAAACTATGGCTACACCTTC | CASSPAGVGKNYGYTF